Below are 5 T cell receptor beta chains sequenced from a single sample in a study of CD8 T cells in ankylosing spondylitis. TCRdb fed the 5' RACE reads into MiXCR, producing one record per CDR3 protein. The profile shows about 540,000 distinct CDR3 sequences, 12% of them singletons. No antigen has been assigned to these receptors. Study results and limitations: Apparently characteristic of ankylosing spondylitis blood was a TCR beta motif (fewer than 10 highly homologous variants).

Specimen: blood, either unsorted or a sorted T cell fraction (not recorded which). The source is a male donor with ankylosing spondylitis.

This clonotype was counted at least ten times. The chain recombines TRBV20-1 with TRBJ1-4; no clear D gene. The CDR3 runs to 13 residues. CDR1 DFQATT and CDR2 SNEGSKA come from the germline V gene (reference sequence). Deletions cut 1 base from V and 8 bases from J, with 11 bases between. The CDR3 DNA is TGCAGTGCTAGAGGGCCCCTGGGAGAAAAACTGTTTTTT. Its protein is CSARGPLGEKLFF.

Of note for this clonotype: Compared with germline, one end of the junction differs, possibly owing to a read error. The rearrangement joins TRBV12-3 or TRBV12-4 to TRBJ2-7; 8 positions agree with TRBD1. The CDR3 sequence is 15 residues long. DNA for the CDR3: TGTGCCAGCAGTCCCCAGGGGGCTATCTGGGAAGCCATAACCTTC. Protein: CASSPQGAIWEAITF.

This clonotype was counted between two and nine times. The gene calls are TRBV12-3 or TRBV12-4 and TRBJ1-5; weak D call: TRBD1 (5 bases). V lost 6 bases and J lost 5, with 8 bases in between. The CDR3 has 12 residues. Here the CDR3 reads CASRLRDQPQHF. The CDR3 region has the DNA TGTGCCAGCAGGCTCAGGGATCAGCCCCAGCATTTT.

This clonotype has just a few counts. CDR3 nucleotide sequence: TGTGCCAGCTCACTTGAGACAGGGGTCGACAATGAGCAGTTCTTC. It translates to CASSLETGVDNEQFF. The V call is TRBV18, the J call TRBJ2-1; 8 nucleotides match TRBD1. CDR3 size: 15 residues. Per the germline V gene, CDR1 is KGHSH and CDR2 is LQKENI. J gave up 5 bases and V 4 bases, and 7 bases lay outside the gene matches. Filled out from reference TRBV18 and TRBJ2-1, the complete variable domain reads NAGVMQNPRHLVRRRGQEARLRCSPMKGHSHVYWYRQLPEEGLKFMVYLQKENIIDESGMPKERFSAEFPKEGPSILRIQQVVRGDSAAYFCASSLETGVDNEQFFGPGTRLTVL.

The rearrangement joins TRBV3-1 to TRBJ2-6; D gene uncertain. CDR1 and CDR2 (germline): LGHDT, YNNKEL (reference sequence). The CDR3 runs 14 residues. The germline V and J ends were trimmed by 8 bases and 4 bases, with 12 bases remaining between them. This chain's CDR3 is CASRPASGANVLTF. CDR3 nucleotide sequence: TGTGCCAGCCGCCCAGCGAGCGGGGCCAACGTCCTGACTTTC. The whole variable domain, remainder taken from reference TRBV3-1 and TRBJ2-6, is DTAVSQTPKYLVTQMGNDKSIKCEQNLGHDTMYWYKQDSKKFLKIMFSYNNKELIINETVPNRFSPKSPDKAHLNLHINSLELGDSAVYFCASRPASGANVLTFGAGSRLTVL.